A selection of T cell receptor beta chains follows, all from one sample in a study of CD8+ T cells in alopecia areata. Assay: immunoSEQ multiplex PCR; the TCRdb copy retains only in-frame clones and omits some. In the table there are 150,000 to 200,000 clones, 55% to 75% of which are singletons. The material was CD4+ T cells sorted from blood, obtained at week 24, from a patient treated with tofacitinib. Receptor source: a human donor with alopecia areata. CDR3s include the opening cysteine and the closing phenylalanine or tryptophan. D genes are given only for firm matches. A row's size may be missing; if present it is once, few, many or a size class.

v_gene,j_gene,abundance,d_gene,CDR3nt,CDR3aa
TRBV18,TRBJ1-2,NA,TRBD1,TGTGCCAGCTCACCGAATAAGGGGGCTAATGGCTACACCTTC,CASSPNKGANGYTF
TRBV2,TRBJ2-7,few,NA,TGTGCCAGCAGAGCGGAAAGCTCCTACGAGCAGTACTTC,CASRAESSYEQYF
TRBV30,TRBJ1-2,NA,TRBD1,TGTGCCTGGAGTGCGGGGGACAGCGGGGGCTACACCTTC,CAWSAGDSGGYTF
TRBV19,TRBJ1-5,NA,NA,TGTGCCAGTAGTATAGATGAGAGACCCCCGCACAATCAGCCCCAGCATTTT,CASSIDERPPHNQPQHF
TRBV7-8,TRBJ2-4,NA,NA,TGTGCCAGCAGCCCGCCAGGGTCGGACATTCAGTACTTC,CASSPPGSDIQYF
TRBV6-1,TRBJ1-2,NA,NA,TGTGCCAGCAGTGGATTCAACAGGGAAGGCACCTTC,CASSGFNREGTF
TRBV5-1,TRBJ1-6,NA,NA,TGCGCCAGCAGCTTCGAGACAGAACGTTCACCCCTCCACTTT,CASSFETERSPLHF
TRBV29-1,TRBJ2-1,few,TRBD2,TGCAGCGTTCTCCCGGGACTAAGGAGCTCCTACAATGAGCAGTTCTTC,CSVLPGLRSSYNEQFF
TRBV18,TRBJ1-1,NA,TRBD1,TGTGCCAGCTCACCCGGGACAGTTTGGGACACTGAAGCTTTCTTT,CASSPGTVWDTEAFF
TRBV6-6,TRBJ2-3,NA,NA,TGTGCCAGCAGACCCCCCAACCCAGATACGCAGTATTTT,CASRPPNPDTQYF
TRBV9,TRBJ2-2,NA,NA,TGTGCCAGCAGCAACACCGGGGAGCTGTTTTTT,CASSNTGELFF
TRBV27,TRBJ2-2,NA,TRBD1,TGTGCCAGCAGTCTTGACAGGGGCAGTACCGGGGAGCTGTTTTTT,CASSLDRGSTGELFF
TRBV9,TRBJ1-4,NA,TRBD1,TGTGCCAGCAGCGGACGACAGGGGTTTAATGAAAAACTGTTTTTT,CASSGRQGFNEKLFF
TRBV29-1,TRBJ1-4,once,TRBD1,TGCAGCGTAAAGGGACAGGGGGCAACTAATGAAAAACTGTTTTTT,CSVKGQGATNEKLFF
TRBV14,TRBJ2-5,NA,NA,TGTGCCAGCAGCCAAGCCTTCCAAGAGACCCAGTACTTC,CASSQAFQETQYF
TRBV2,TRBJ2-7,few,NA,TGTGCCAGCAGTGATTTGGTACAAAGCTCCTACGAGCAGTACTTC,CASSDLVQSSYEQYF
TRBV23-1,TRBJ1-2,NA,NA,TGCGCCAGCACCCCCGCGGGCACCTTC,CASTPAGTF
TRBV5-1,TRBJ2-2,NA,NA,TGCGCCAGCAGCGACATGAACACCGGGGAGCTGTTTTTT,CASSDMNTGELFF
TRBV6-6,TRBJ2-2,NA,TRBD1,TGTGCCAGCTCAGAGACAGGGGGAACCGGGGAGCTGTTTTTT,CASSETGGTGELFF
TRBV30,TRBJ2-3,once,NA,TGTGCCTGGACACCGACTATCGATACGCAGTATTTT,CAWTPTIDTQYF
TRBV18,TRBJ1-5,NA,NA,TGTGCCAGCTCACCAACAGGGAATAGCAATCAGCCCCAGCATTTT,CASSPTGNSNQPQHF
TRBV29-1,TRBJ1-2,NA,NA,TGCAGCGTTGTCCGGGGGGCGGAGTATGGCTACACCTTC,CSVVRGAEYGYTF
TRBV29-1,TRBJ2-5,NA,TRBD2,TGCAGCGTTGACGTGGCTAGCGGGGGCCTCCAAGAGACCCAGTACTTC,CSVDVASGGLQETQYF
TRBV7-9,TRBJ2-6,few,NA,TGTGCCAGCAGCTTAGGTGGCTCTGGGGCCAACGTCCTGACTTTC,CASSLGGSGANVLTF
TRBV15,TRBJ1-1,NA,NA,TGTGCCACCAGCCCGGACAGCAACACTGAAGCTTTCTTT,CATSPDSNTEAFF
TRBV5-1,TRBJ2-2,NA,TRBD1,TGCGCCAGCAACTCGGGACAGGGGGCGCGGGGCACCGGGGAGCTGTTTTTT,CASNSGQGARGTGELFF
TRBV29-1,TRBJ1-2,NA,NA,TGCAGCAGCGAAAAATGGGGGATTAACTATGGCTACACCTTC,CSSEKWGINYGYTF
TRBV25-1,TRBJ1-5,NA,NA,TGTGCCAGCAGTGAGGAGGGGCCTAGCAATCAGCCCCAGCATTTT,CASSEEGPSNQPQHF
TRBV5-1,TRBJ1-2,NA,TRBD1,TGCGCCAGCAGCTACCACGGACAGGGCAACTATGGCTACACCTTC,CASSYHGQGNYGYTF
TRBV9,TRBJ2-2,medium-sized,TRBD2,TGTGCCAGCAGCGGGTTGCTAGCGGGGCCTAACACCGGGGAGCTGTTTTTT,CASSGLLAGPNTGELFF
TRBV29-1,TRBJ1-1,NA,NA,TGCAGCGTTGACGACAGGATCTTCACTGAAGCTTTCTTT,CSVDDRIFTEAFF
TRBV5-1,TRBJ2-5,once,NA,TGCGCCAGCAGCTTGTCCCCCTCGGCCTCAGAGACCCAGTACTTC,CASSLSPSASETQYF
TRBV6-1,TRBJ1-6,few,NA,TGTGCCAGCAACAGGGACGCGAATTCACCCCTCCACTTT,CASNRDANSPLHF
TRBV29-1,TRBJ1-2,NA,TRBD1,TGCAGCGTTGTATGGGACAGCGTCTATGGCTACACCTTC,CSVVWDSVYGYTF
TRBV6-1,TRBJ2-3,few,NA,TGTGCCAGCAGGGAATCATCCGGGACCCCCGCGTATTTT,CASRESSGTPAYF
TRBV18,TRBJ1-5,NA,TRBD1,TGTGCCAGCTCACCCGGGACAGGGGGTTCTGATCAGCCCCAGCATTTT,CASSPGTGGSDQPQHF
TRBV29-1,TRBJ2-2,NA,NA,TGCAGCGCGAGGACGGCTACCGGGGAGCTGTTTTTT,CSARTATGELFF
TRBV27,TRBJ1-1,once,TRBD1,TGTGCCAGCACCTTCGGACAGGGGTTGAACACTGAAGCTTTCTTT,CASTFGQGLNTEAFF
TRBV29-1,TRBJ2-1,NA,TRBD1,TGCAGCGTTCGAGGGGACAGGGGGGATGGTGAGCAGTTCTTC,CSVRGDRGDGEQFF
TRBV4-1,TRBJ2-7,NA,TRBD2,TGCGCCAGCAGCCAAAGGACTAGCGGGGGTTCCTACGAGCAGTACTTC,CASSQRTSGGSYEQYF